The 12 T cell receptor beta chains presented below share a single source sample, sequenced in a study of cytomegalovirus exposure and HLA in healthy donors. Primers for the PCR totalled 60 Vbeta and 13 Jbeta. Repertoires were generated with immunoSEQ multiplex PCR, while TCRdb's copy carries only in-frame clones and drops some. The profile shows some 110,000 clones, about 72% of them singletons. Sequenced input: PBMCs. These receptor sequences come from a man between 50 and 59 years old in good health and CMV-seropositive.

In this sample, this clone turned up once. The V gene is TRBV18, the J gene TRBJ1-1, with 8 bases matching TRBD1. This CDR3 comprises 15 residues. V was pared by 3 bases and J by 1 base, with 4 bases of the junction left unmatched. Per germline, CDR1 KGHSH and CDR2 LQKENI. This CDR3 reads CASSPSQGGNTEAFF. In nucleotides, the CDR3 is TGTGCCAGCTCACCTTCACAGGGGGGGAACACTGAAGCTTTCTTT.

The chain links TRBV27 to TRBJ2-1; 12 positions match TRBD2. The ends lost 8 bases at V and 6 bases at J; junction bases unmatched: 8. In germline, CDR1 is MNHEY, CDR2 SMNVEV (reference sequence). The CDR3 is 15 amino acids. CDR3 sequence (DNA): TGTGCCAGCGCCCCACCGACTAGCGGGAGCAATGAGCAGTTCTTC. As protein: CASAPPTSGSNEQFF.

V gene TRBV6-5 combines with J gene TRBJ2-2, with 7 bases lining up with TRBD1. J gave up 6 bases and V 5 bases, and 6 bases lay outside the gene matches. CDR1 is MNHEY and CDR2 is SVGAGI in the germline V gene. The CDR3 runs 14 residues. The CDR3 coding sequence is TGTGCCAGCAGTAGACAGGGTTCGGCCGGGGAGCTGTTTTTT. This sequence encodes CASSRQGSAGELFF.

The rearrangement uses TRBV5-1 and TRBJ2-7; TRBD1 is a possible D gene (6 bases). The V gene's germline CDR1 is SGHRS and CDR2 YFSETQ. The CDR3 totals 16 residues. V was shortened by 4 bases and J by 2 bases, with 19 bases between the two germline ends. CDR3 nucleotide sequence: TGCGCCAGCAGCATGAGTTCCGGGACACAAACCTACGAGCAGTACTTC. It encodes CASSMSSGTQTYEQYF. Supplemented by reference TRBV5-1 and TRBJ2-7, the full variable domain reads KAGVTQTPRYLIKTRGQQVTLSCSPISGHRSVSWYQQTPGQGLQFLFEYFSETQRNKGNFPGRFSGRQFSNSRSEMNVSTLELGDSALYLCASSMSSGTQTYEQYFGPGTRLTVT.

This clone has only one observation. The chain combines TRBV11-1 with TRBJ2-1; TRBD2 is a possible D gene (6 bases). Germline values: CDR1 SGHAT, CDR2 FQDESV (reference sequence). Trimming removed 3 bases at V and 9 bases at J, with 12 bases between. The CDR3 consists of 13 residues. The CDR3: CASSLEGFSEQFF. Written as DNA, the CDR3 is TGTGCCAGCAGCTTGGAGGGGTTCTCTGAGCAGTTCTTC.

CDR3 region: CASSLGARFSNQPQHF. CDR3 nucleotide sequence: TGTGCCAGCAGCTTAGGAGCACGGTTTAGCAATCAGCCCCAGCATTTT. The chain uses TRBV7-8 and TRBJ1-5; D is ambiguous. This CDR3 is 16 amino acids long. V lost 1 base, J lost 0 bases, and 10 bases lay in between. In germline, CDR1 is SGHVS, CDR2 FQNEAQ.

The chain carries TRBV27 and TRBJ2-3; TRBD2 matches 7 bases. The V segment lost 6 bases and the J segment 0 bases; nucleotides outside the gene matches: 6. The CDR3 loop spans 15 amino acids. Per the germline V gene, CDR1 is MNHEY and CDR2 is SMNVEV (reference sequence). CDR3 sequence reads: CASSSYSGSTDTQYF. The CDR3 coding sequence is TGTGCCAGCAGCAGTTATAGCGGGAGCACAGATACGCAGTATTTT.

The chain is built from TRBV18 and TRBJ1-1, with D unclear. In germline, CDR1 is KGHSH, CDR2 LQKENI. V shed 5 bases and J shed 3 bases, with 16 bases lying between them. CDR3 length: 15 amino acids. The CDR3: CASSGLMSGDTEAFF. CDR3 DNA: TGTGCCAGCTCAGGTCTGATGTCCGGGGACACTGAAGCTTTCTTT.

This chain joins TRBV2 and TRBJ1-1, with D unresolved. CDR3 length: 15 amino acids. The V gene's germline CDR1 is SNHLY and CDR2 FYNNEI. V lost 2 bases to trimming and J lost 2 bases, with 12 bases between them. The CDR3 region has the DNA TGTGCCAGCAGTGAAATTTTAGCGTTTAACACTGAAGCTTTCTTT. Residues: CASSEILAFNTEAFF.

V usage is TRBV7-9 and J usage is TRBJ1-5, with TRBD1 identical over 11 bases. The CDR3 is 16 residues long. The V segment lost 2 bases and the J segment 5 bases; nucleotides outside the gene matches: 5. Germline V gene sequence: CDR1 SEHNR, CDR2 FQNEAQ (reference sequence). In DNA form, the CDR3 reads TGTGCCAGCAGCTTATTCGGACAGGGGGCTGATCAGCCCCAGCATTTT. Its protein product is CASSLFGQGADQPQHF.

This clone has only a few counts. The J gene is TRBJ1-1, the V gene TRBV7-7; TRBD1 might be the D (6 bases). CDR3 length: 15 residues. CDR1 is SSHAT and CDR2 is FNYEAQ in the germline V gene (reference sequence). V lost 4 bases to trimming and J lost 0 bases, with 12 bases between them. The CDR3 sequence: CASSSARGLNTEAFF. Here the CDR3 DNA reads TGTGCCAGCAGCTCCGCCAGGGGATTGAACACTGAAGCTTTCTTT.

V and J are TRBV21-1 and TRBJ1-2; TRBD1, the table's D call, was not compared with the DNA. TRBV21-1 is given as a pseudogene. This CDR3 has 12 amino acids. The chain's CDR3 is CAYEQGSDGYTF. As DNA, the CDR3 is TGTGCCTATGAACAGGGATCTGATGGCTACACCTTC.